The clone carrying this T cell receptor beta chain was picked up a small number of times. Its antigen remains unidentified. Researchers amplified the TCR beta CDR3 regions from RNA transcripts. An initial round of RT-PCR targeting the TCR CDR3 relied on the HTBI primer set. A single record per CDR3 protein comes from TCRdb applying MiXCR to the multiplex PCR reads. This sample has roughly 500,000 distinct CDR3 sequences, with around a fifth found just once. This entry is derived from a study of T cells in Graves' hyperthyroidism and ophthalmopathy. Study-level points and caveats: Stable hyperthyroidism and ophthalmopathy were separated using 13 V-J signatures. Most clonotypes that expanded in the thyroid above 0.001 also showed up in blood.

The germline V gene has CDR1 DFQATT and CDR2 SNEGSKA (reference sequence). The CDR3 loop spans 12 amino acids. Trimming took off 6 bases at V and 8 bases at J, with 11 bases between the two ends. Thyroid ultrasound, orbital computed tomography, clinical symptoms, and serum thyroxine and TRAb underpinned diagnoses. The specimen sequenced was blood. The receptor comes from a woman aged 70-85 years with Graves' ophthalmopathy. The chain employs TRBV20-1 and TRBJ1-6; D not resolved. This chain's CDR3 is CSARQTDSPLHF. The CDR3 DNA reads as TGCAGTGCGCGCCAGACGGATTCACCCCTCCACTTT.